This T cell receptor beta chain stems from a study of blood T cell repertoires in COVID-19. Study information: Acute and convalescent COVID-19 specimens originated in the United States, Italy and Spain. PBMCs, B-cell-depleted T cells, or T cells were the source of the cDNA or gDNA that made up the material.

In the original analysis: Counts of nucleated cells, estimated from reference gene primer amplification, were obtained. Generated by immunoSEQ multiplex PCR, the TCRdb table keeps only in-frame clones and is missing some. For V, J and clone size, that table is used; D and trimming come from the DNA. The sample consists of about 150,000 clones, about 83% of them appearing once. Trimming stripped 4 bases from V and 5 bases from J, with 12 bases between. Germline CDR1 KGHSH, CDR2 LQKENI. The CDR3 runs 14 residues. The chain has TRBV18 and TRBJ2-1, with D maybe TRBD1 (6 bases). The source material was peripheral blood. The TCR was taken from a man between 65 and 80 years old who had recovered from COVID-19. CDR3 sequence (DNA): TGTGCCAGCTCACAAATTTGGGGGCACAATGAGCAGTTCTTC. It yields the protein CASSQIWGHNEQFF.